The present T cell receptor (beta chain) was sequenced within a study of shared clonotypes between healthy human individuals (dated by TCRdb to the early 2020s). Broadly, across the study: The cohort included a few men and a couple of women between 18 and 49 years of age. For each donor, CD4 naive and CD4 memory were each given three plates, CD8 naive was given two plates, and CD8 memory was given one plate. To estimate repertoire size and how much clonotype sharing occurs between individuals, the study deeply sequenced the blood TCR repertoires of 4 to 6 healthy adults. To increase sequencing depth and limit assay-specific biases, TCR repertoire library preparation and sequencing were carried out by different laboratories using diverse techniques. Per donor, leukapheresis produced somewhere between about 0.9 and 9.5 billion PBMCs. Study-wide conclusions, independent of this receptor: Based on pairwise subsampling, the degree of clonotype sharing among donors was expected to be affected by sequencing depth. Only blood was sampled, and tissue TCR repertoires likely differ from those in blood. Incomplete sequencing was indicated by rarefaction of sorted-subset datasets, despite the large sequencing depth. About 4.5% of naive CD4, 3% to 3.5% of naive CD8, 2.3% of memory CD4, and around 0.42% of memory CD8 clonotypes were shared across several donors. Because the study included only a small number of donors, the genetic and exposure-history diversity represented was limited. Higher generation probabilities were observed for clonotypes shared by all four sorted-subset donors than for non-shared clonotypes. Larger estimated clonotype richness was generally found for naive subsets than for memory subsets.

The donors were healthy, HIV-negative adults with no recently reported acute infections or vaccinations. Every donor was a Caucasian adult residing in Nashville, Tennessee, USA. CD4+ T cells were enriched by magnetic negative selection, after which naive cells were positively selected on CD45RA and the negative fraction was taken as the memory subset. After blood collection by leukapheresis, PBMCs were isolated using Ficoll-Histopaque density gradient centrifugation and then cryopreserved in the vapor phase of liquid nitrogen. Analytical flow cytometry was used to check the purity and quantity of each magnetically sorted T cell population. From each sorted fraction, genomic DNA was isolated and quantified by UV absorbance on a Nanodrop 2000c. Using the deep immunoSEQ assay, TCR CDR3 regions were amplified from genomic DNA by multiplex PCR. Extracted genomic DNA from each cell subset was spread evenly across all wells of several immunoSEQ 96-well plates, with each plate serving as a replicate. For sorted subsets, 150 to 250 ng genomic DNA, equal to 30,000 or so T cell genomes, was loaded into each replicate PCR. The purified libraries were quantified using a Qubit 3.0 fluorometer, sized with a Bioanalyzer 2100, and then quantified again using the KAPA Library Quantification kit. Every immunoSEQ 96-well plate was sequenced on a dedicated single-read 150-cycle Illumina NextSeq 550 flow cell. The authors' analysis ran thus. Because only junctional sequences without quality scores were contained in the immunoSEQ output, filtering matching that applied to full-length reads could not be performed. Sequences were annotated with PyIR, a Python wrapper for IgBLAST v1.9, using IMGT germline references to assign V/J genes and CDR3. Reads were filtered out if the reads had weak V/J assignments (E-value above 1e-6), no CDR3, stop codons, out-of-frame junctions, or ambiguous translated residues. V3J clonotypes were defined as sequences sharing the same inferred V gene, J gene, and CDR3 amino acid sequence. Percentage overlap between repertoires was computed as shared unique clonotypes divided by the size of the smaller repertoire. Richness of each repertoire was evaluated using RTK rarefaction, the Chao1 estimator, and Recon v2.1 estimates of unobserved clonotypes. OLGA was used to compute generation probabilities for all TCRbeta clonotypes that the gDNA method yielded from a handful of donors. In its TCRdb copy, this immuneACCESS table keeps in-frame sequences only and misses some clones. Where compared with another copy, unresolved V genes explain less than half of these, and the others have no known cause. V and J calls and clone size come straight from that table; D and trimming were deduced from the DNA. The sample data list about 2,500,000 clones, and over 85% of these were observed just once. Over 0.12% of the sample rests with the top ten.

A word on this clone: Its specific antigen is unknown. Base quality data are lacking; no much larger clone is found one base away.

V has 3 bases trimmed and J has 3 bases trimmed; junction bases matching no gene number 2. For CDR1 and CDR2, the germline V gene (reference sequence) lists SEHNR and FQNEAQ. There are 15 amino acids in the CDR3, from cysteine to phenylalanine inclusive. Left in the record is the CDR3 DNA by itself, 45 bases read in frame from the first base. The sequence links TRBV7-9 to TRBJ1-2; 12 bases in the middle match TRBD1. Input material: naive CD4+ T cells sorted from blood. Interpreted using the paper, the cell subset or site label stands for: CD45RA+ positively selected. This receptor was obtained from a man aged 18 to 30 in good health. The CDR3 protein is CASSFGTGGDYGYTF. The DNA reads as follows: TGTGCCAGCAGCTTTGGGACAGGGGGCGACTATGGCTACACCTTC.